The entry below describes one T cell receptor beta chain. The antigen is not known. The time point is: week 11, during vaccination. Each dose of the vaccine consisted of 300 ug of mutant IDH1 20-mer peptide, with topical imiquimod. The data were obtained in a study of a mutant IDH1 vaccine in newly diagnosed glioma. CDR3 length: 14 amino acids. CDR1 and CDR2 from the germline V gene are MNHEY and SMNVEV (reference sequence). The V and J ends lost 8 bases and 6 bases, in that order; junction bases with no gene match: 8. Using immunoSEQ multiplex PCR, the repertoire was profiled, and TCRdb retains in-frame clones only, with some absent. The sample includes about 52,000 clones, over 75% seen only once; the top ten take roughly 2.3%.

The rearrangement links TRBV27 to TRBJ2-2; 8 positions agree with TRBD2. This clonotype was sampled from a man aged 50 to 60 with glioma. The sample consisted of PBMCs, taken from a glioma patient whose treatment included an IDH1 peptide vaccine. The CDR3 DNA reads as TGTGCCAGCCGTACTAGCGGTATATCCGGGGAGCTGTTTTTT. Amino acids: CASRTSGISGELFF.